This entry describes one T cell receptor beta chain. The target antigen is unknown. Germline V lookup: CDR1 DFQATT, CDR2 SNEGSKA (reference sequence). V was clipped by 0 bases and J by 3 bases, with 14 bases between them. The CDR3 has 15 amino acids. This specimen belongs to a study of tumor and adjacent non-tumor tissue in lung cancer. General observations from the study: Tumor tissue had significantly higher TCR diversity than normal lung. In normal lung, the top 100 clones were significantly more dominant than in tumor.

Three rounds of nested PCR, following a modified ARM-PCR protocol, produced the TCRbeta library. TCRdb ran MiXCR on the multiplex PCR reads and lists one entry per CDR3 protein. This table holds under 80,000 distinct CDR3 sequences, 76% found once. The template was RNA from unsorted bulk tissue. The normal lung tissue was taken more than 3 cm from the tumor edge. Newly diagnosed lung cancer patients had thoracic surgery in China, August–November 2014, without prior chemotherapy. The chain is built from TRBV20-1 and TRBJ1-1; tentative D call: TRBD1 (5 bases). This receptor was obtained from a man aged 60-69 years with non-small cell lung cancer. Sequenced sample: distant non-tumor lung tissue. CDR3 sequence: CSARDGAGKYTEAFF. CDR3 sequence (DNA): TGCAGTGCTAGAGATGGGGCAGGGAAGTACACTGAAGCTTTCTTT.